This T cell receptor (beta chain) was identified in a study of T cells in Graves' hyperthyroidism and ophthalmopathy (dated by TCRdb to about 2019). For the study in its entirety: Peripheral blood was collected at initial diagnosis, before any treatment. A discovery cohort of about a hundred patients, 43 with Graves' ophthalmopathy and 57 with stable Graves' hyperthyroidism, was used to find distinguishing TCR V-J signatures. Whether ophthalmopathy could be predicted prospectively was tested in an independent validation cohort made up of roughly 20 hyperthyroidism patients plus 17 patients who later progressed to ophthalmopathy. For training and testing, the 80 to 100 patients in the discovery cohort were randomly divided in a 7:3 ratio. In addition, the study compared T-cell repertoires in thyroid tissue and in blood from five or six Graves' hyperthyroidism patients. Once sampling was done, hyperthyroidism patients were given methimazole at a starting dose of 30 mg daily, whereas ophthalmopathy patients were given high-dose intravenous methylprednisolone. The paper describes TCR Vbeta CDR3 sequencing of some 130 peripheral blood samples, made up of 43 ophthalmopathy patients, 70 to 80 hyperthyroidism patients and 17 progressor patients.

The CDR3 starts with the cysteine, ends with the phenylalanine, and has 15 residues. Kept here is only the CDR3 DNA, which spans 45 bases and is read in frame from base 1. The trim is 1 base for V and 6 bases for J, with a gap of 16 bases between the germline ends. CDR1 SEHNR and CDR2 FQNEAQ are derived from the germline V gene (reference sequence). What the study reported, not specific to this receptor: Most expanded thyroid clonotypes (frequency above 0.001) were also detected in blood, suggesting blood repertoires may reflect thyroid immune responses. No statistical method was used to set the sample size in advance, and investigators knew the group allocation. In validation, progression to ophthalmopathy was predicted by the model with 55% to 71% sensitivity and roughly 76% specificity, a median of roughly 6.4 months before onset. A model built on a 13 V-J signature distinguished ophthalmopathy from stable hyperthyroidism, reaching roughly 88% sensitivity and around 81% specificity in cross-validation and 80%/75% in testing.

Ten or more counts support this clonotype. This clone's antigen is unknown. The sample holds no much larger clone one base away, and base qualities are not on file. Ophthalmopathy patients had moderately to severely active disease, Clinical Activity Score of at least 3, NOSPECS grade of at least 4, and duration under 3 months. The study excluded patients with uncontrolled infections, other autoimmune diseases, pregnancy or lactation. Diagnoses were established on the basis of clinical symptoms, serum thyroxine and TRAb, thyroid ultrasound, and orbital computed tomography. Ficoll-Paque density gradient centrifugation was used to isolate PBMCs from 9.5 to 10 ml of fresh peripheral blood. Total RNA was extracted with Trizol reagent, and quality was checked on an Agilent 2100 Bioanalyzer. Amplification of TCR beta CDR3 regions was carried out from RNA transcripts. A first-round RT-PCR of the TCR CDR3 used the HTBI primer set with the Qiagen OneStep RT-PCR kit. The libraries were constructed in a second round of multiplex PCR and then size-selected and purified. Paired-end sequencing of the libraries was performed with 100 bp reads on an Illumina HiSeq2000. The authors processed their data as follows. Raw data were processed with SOAPnuke, discarding reads with adapters, uncalled bases, mean Phred below 15, or no exact constant-primer or identifier match. COPE v1.2.5 was used to merge the high-quality paired reads, and each unique nucleotide sequence was defined as a clonotype. MiTCR v1.1 was used to align clonotypes to the IMGT TRBV, TRBD and TRBJ reference segments. The analysis included only V-J combinations with a frequency above 0.0001, which together covered about 99% of the repertoires. The TCS score was defined as F50 (clonal expansion) divided by E x V (chaos), with BLOSUM62-based TCRdist calculated between CDR3 peptides within each V-J. Welch's t-statistics and random forest reduced 500 to 650 V-J features to roughly 13, which were used in a naive Bayes classifier (R e1071). TCRdb applied fastp at Q25 and MiXCR to the public reads, then kept only in-frame beta chains. When rows share a CDR3 protein, they turn into one entry using the most common DNA and genes. These V and J calls rely on TCRdb rather than the paper's analysis. The sample has about 480,000 distinct CDR3 sequences on record, less than 25% of them singletons. Jointly, the top ten make up around 10% of the sample.

The TCR was taken from a woman in her 30s with Graves' ophthalmopathy. Material for sequencing was blood. The chain employs TRBV7-9 and TRBJ2-7, with the D gene too uncertain to name. The CDR3 reads CASSLGSVYPGEQYF. The sequence in DNA is TGTGCCAGCAGCTTAGGTAGTGTCTACCCGGGCGAGCAGTACTTC.